This TCR beta chain was identified in a study of spatial heterogeneity in lung cancer. Study-level background: In raw reads, more than 8.5 appearances on average were recorded for each unique TCR and UMI combination.

This clonotype was recorded a few times. The CDR3 is 13 amino acids. Germline values: CDR1 SGHRS, CDR2 YFSETQ. V dropped 5 bases and J dropped 7 bases, with 16 bases sitting between them. Time point specified: sample taken at primary tumor resection. About 73 TRACERx patients with early, untreated non-small cell lung cancer donated samples. No cell sorting; template was whole RNA from tumor, lung tissue or PBMC. In the library, each TCR cDNA molecule bore its own unique molecular identifier. MiXCR was run by TCRdb on the 5' RACE reads, yielding one entry per CDR3 protein. The sample gives approximately 3,000 distinct CDR3 sequences, 2.5% to 3% of which show up once; roughly 24% is in the top ten.

This chain joins TRBV5-1 and TRBJ2-7; weak D call: TRBD2 (5 bases). The source of this sequence is a male donor with early-stage non-small cell lung cancer. Sequencing was performed on normal lung tissue next to the tumor, taken at surgery. CDR3 DNA: TGCGCCAGCAGTATCGGCAGGCCGGGGGAGCAGTACTTC. Its translation: CASSIGRPGEQYF.